This T cell receptor (beta chain) appears in the sequencing data of a study of blood T cell repertoires in COVID-19. Study-wide context: Whether acute or convalescent, the COVID-19 samples came from the United States, Italy and Spain.

Germline V gene sequence: CDR1 LNHDA, CDR2 SQIVND (reference sequence). The CDR3 is made up of 14 amino acids. The ends were cut back, 5 bases at V and 8 bases at J, with 16 bases in the middle. This table comes from immunoSEQ multiplex PCR, and its TCRdb copy is limited to in-frame clones, with some not included. In the table there are tens of thousands of clones, roughly 70% of which are singletons. The sample comprised PBMCs or T cells enriched from blood (not recorded which). The V gene is TRBV19, the J gene TRBJ2-1, with D maybe TRBD1 (7 bases). The TCR comes from a woman in her sixties who had been exposed to COVID-19. The CDR3 loop reads CASSPSIRGDEQFF. Written as DNA, the CDR3 is TGTGCCAGTAGTCCCTCTATCAGGGGGGATGAGCAGTTCTTC.